Below are 24 T cell receptor beta chains sequenced from a single sample in a study of technical replicates of blood from several donors (dated by TCRdb to about 2017). The library was made by the immunoSEQ multiplex PCR assay. The table comes from immuneACCESS by way of TCRdb, which keeps in-frame sequences with V and J called. Part of the clones is missing from these tables; in studies checked, under half for an unresolved V gene and the rest for unknown reasons. This sample holds 56,000 or so clones; nearly 95% were observed only once. The top ten constitute just over 3% of the sample. Sequencing was performed on PBMCs. These receptors were taken from a human donor in good health. Some clones in this sample may be carry-over from other donors' samples.

The chain has TRBV6-4 and TRBJ2-2; 8 positions match TRBD2. The CDR3 runs 14 residues. The V gene's germline CDR1 is MRHNA and CDR2 SNTAGT. Unmatched junction bases numbered 2, after V lost 5 bases and J lost 3 bases. The CDR3 coding sequence is TGTGCCAGCAGTCCGGGACTAGACACCGGGGAGCTGTTTTTT. This codes for CASSPGLDTGELFF.

This clone was seen once. This rearrangement joins TRBV15 to TRBJ2-7; TRBD2 might be the D (5 bases). The V end lost 0 bases, the J end lost 1 base, and 7 bases lay between the germline ends. CDR3 length: 14 residues. The germline gives CDR1 LNHNV, CDR2 YYDKDF (reference sequence). CDR3 sequence: CATSRERGSYEQYF. CDR3 coding DNA: TGTGCCACCAGCAGAGAACGAGGGTCCTACGAGCAGTACTTC.

This chain links TRBV25-1 with TRBJ1-1; D not resolved. The length of the CDR3 is 17 residues. The V end lost 2 bases, the J end lost 2 bases, and 18 bases lay between the germline ends. The V gene's germline CDR1 is MGHDK and CDR2 SYGVNS. The DNA of the CDR3 is TGTGCCAGCAGTGAAGTTGGGAGGAAGGGAAAAAACACTGAAGCTTTCTTT. It specifies CASSEVGRKGKNTEAFF.

The chain couples TRBV5-4 to TRBJ2-5, with 7 bases that match TRBD1. CDR3 length equals 13 residues. Losses at the gene ends were 5 bases for V and 2 bases for J; bases not matched to a gene: 3. The germline V gene has CDR1 SGHNT and CDR2 YYREEE (reference sequence). CDR3 amino acids: CASRNRGQETQYF. For the CDR3, the DNA is TGTGCCAGCAGAAACAGGGGACAAGAGACCCAGTACTTC.

In this sample, this clone turned up once. This chain uses TRBV7-9 with TRBJ2-2, with D unresolved. Per germline, CDR1 SEHNR and CDR2 FQNEAQ (reference sequence). The ends were cut back, 5 bases at V and 1 base at J, with 8 bases in the middle. The CDR3 length is 14 residues. For the CDR3, the DNA is TGTGCCAGCAGCCCCCCCCAGAACACCGGGGAGCTGTTTTTT. It encodes CASSPPQNTGELFF.

The chain recombines TRBV5-1 with TRBJ2-7, with 9 bases lining up with TRBD2. The germline V gene encodes CDR1 SGHRS and CDR2 YFSETQ. The CDR3 sequence is 14 residues long. The V gene end was trimmed by 10 bases and the J gene end by 4 bases; junction bases not matched to a gene: 12. The CDR3 DNA sequence: TGCGCCTCAAGTCAGGCCACTAGCGGGTACGAGCAGTACTTC. Translated: CASSQATSGYEQYF.

The rearrangement uses TRBV5-1 and TRBJ2-3; tentatively, D is TRBD2 (6 bases). Germline V CDR1 and CDR2: SGHRS, YFSETQ. Trimming shortened V by 0 bases and J by 0 bases, and 11 bases separated the two germline ends. CDR3 length equals 16 residues. CDR3 coding DNA: TGCGCCAGCAGCTTGGTGGTAGCGGTTAGCACAGATACGCAGTATTTT. Its protein is CASSLVVAVSTDTQYF.

About this clone itself: One end of the junction does not line up with germline, which may come from a read error. V gene TRBV29-1 combines with J gene TRBJ2-7, with 11 bases lining up with TRBD1. The CDR3 is 13 amino acids. CDR1 is SQVTM, CDR2 ANQGSEA, per germline. CDR3 DNA: TGCAGCGTCGAAGGACAGGGGGCATGGGAGCAGTACTTC. It translates to CSVEGQGAWEQYF.

This clone showed up just once. The gene calls are TRBV6-5 and TRBJ2-7, with D possibly being TRBD2 (6 bases). CDR1 is MNHEY and CDR2 is SVGAGI in the germline V gene. CDR3 length equals 14 residues. Trimming stripped 3 bases from V and 7 bases from J, with 16 bases between. CDR3 sequence (DNA): TGTGCCAGCAGTTATTCTAGCGTGAAACTAGAGCAGTACTTC. Protein sequence: CASSYSSVKLEQYF.

The V gene is TRBV5-6, the J gene TRBJ2-1; D perhaps matches TRBD1 (6 bases). The ends were cut back, 1 base at V and 3 bases at J, with 14 bases in the middle. The CDR3 consists of 16 residues. The V gene's germline CDR1 is SGHDT and CDR2 YYEEEE. As DNA, the CDR3 is TGTGCCAGCAGCTTGTACAGGGATAGAGGCTACAATGAGCAGTTCTTC. It is translated as CASSLYRDRGYNEQFF.

This rearrangement joins TRBV10-3 to TRBJ2-6; 11 nucleotides agree with TRBD1. This CDR3 is 16 amino acids long. The ends lost 10 bases at V and 4 bases at J; junction bases unmatched: 9. Germline CDR1 and CDR2: ENHRY and SYGVKD. The CDR3 sequence: CATQGQGVRGANVLTF. CDR3 sequence (DNA): TGTGCCACACAGGGACAGGGGGTACGAGGGGCCAACGTCCTGACTTTC.

The CDR3 nucleotides read TGTGCCAGCAAACTAGGACAGGGCACTGAAGCTTTCTTT. It codes for CASKLGQGTEAFF. V and J are TRBV27 and TRBJ1-1; TRBD1 agrees at 8 bases. The J segment lost 4 bases and the V segment lost 7 bases, leaving 5 bases of the junction unmatched. The CDR3 spans 13 residues. Germline CDR1 MNHEY, CDR2 SMNVEV (reference sequence).

CDR3 loop: CSARDLRGDTF. The DNA of the CDR3 is TGCAGTGCTAGAGATCTTCGCGGGGACACCTTC. The rearrangement links TRBV20-1 to TRBJ1-2, with no clear D. V lost 0 bases and J lost 12, with 11 bases in between. Germline-derived CDR1 and CDR2 are DFQATT and SNEGSKA (reference sequence). This CDR3 region has 11 residues.

The chain carries TRBV5-1 and TRBJ2-2; TRBD2 matches at 10 bases. The CDR3 is 17 amino acids. V dropped 1 base and J dropped 4; count of bases not matched to a gene: 7. Germline V gene data show CDR1 as SGHRS and CDR2 as YFSETQ. The CDR3 protein is CASSLSLAGMGTGELFF. DNA of the CDR3: TGCGCCAGCAGCTTGTCACTAGCGGGAATGGGCACCGGGGAGCTGTTTTTT.

This chain links TRBV20-1 with TRBJ2-1; TRBD1 might be the D (6 bases). Germline V gives CDR1 DFQATT, CDR2 SNEGSKA (reference sequence). V lost 3 bases and J 12 bases, leaving 12 bases between the germline ends. The CDR3 length is 11 residues. The CDR3 reads CSASLDRPQFF. The CDR3 region has the DNA TGCAGTGCTAGCCTCGACAGGCCGCAGTTCTTC.

The rearrangement uses TRBV25-1 and TRBJ1-1; a weak D match, TRBD1 (5 bases). V lost 8 bases, J lost 4 bases, and 8 bases lay in between. Germline CDR1 reads MGHDK; CDR2 reads SYGVNS. This CDR3 spans 11 amino acids. DNA of the CDR3: TGTGCCAGCCGCGGGGGCACTGAAGCTTTCTTT. It codes for CASRGGTEAFF.

This clone has just one count. The J gene is TRBJ2-3, the V gene TRBV7-9; D unresolved. The germline V and J ends were trimmed by 3 bases and 2 bases, with 6 bases remaining between them. CDR3 length equals 13 residues. Germline V gives CDR1 SEHNR, CDR2 FQNEAQ (reference sequence). CDR3 nucleotide sequence: TGTGCCAGCAGCTTCCCCATCACAGATACGCAGTATTTT. Translation gives CASSFPITDTQYF.

J is TRBJ2-3 and V is TRBV7-9; 10 nucleotides match TRBD2. With 1 base clipped from V and 4 bases from J, the junction kept 8 bases outside the gene matches. CDR3 length equals 17 residues. From germline, CDR1 is SEHNR and CDR2 FQNEAQ (reference sequence). CDR3 sequence: CASSLGSGGASADTQYF. For the CDR3, the DNA is TGTGCCAGCAGCTTAGGGAGCGGGGGGGCCTCCGCAGATACGCAGTATTTT.

The V gene is TRBV6-5, the J gene TRBJ2-2, with 12 bases lining up with TRBD2. Per germline, CDR1 MNHEY and CDR2 SVGAGI. The CDR3 loop spans 14 amino acids. J gave up 4 bases and V 8 bases, and 2 bases lay outside the gene matches. This chain's CDR3 is CASLGLAGTGELFF. CDR3 DNA: TGTGCCAGCCTGGGACTAGCGGGCACCGGGGAGCTGTTTTTT.

The rearrangement uses TRBV4-3 and TRBJ2-7, with TRBD2 matching 8 bases. V was clipped by 2 bases and J by 5 bases; unmatched bases: 14. Germline CDR1 is LGHNA and CDR2 is YSLEER. The CDR3 is 17 amino acids. The CDR3 region has the DNA TGCGCCAGCAGCCAATACCATGGGGGTAGCGGGGTCGACGAGCAGTACTTC. Translation gives CASSQYHGGSGVDEQYF.

J is TRBJ2-2 and V is TRBV29-1; 8 bases fit TRBD2. Germline CDR1 reads SQVTM; CDR2 reads ANQGSEA. This CDR3 comprises 15 residues. The V segment lost 5 bases and the J segment 5 bases; nucleotides outside the gene matches: 10. CDR3 amino acids: CSVKPGRGDTGELFF. In DNA, the CDR3 is TGCAGCGTTAAACCTGGGCGGGGGGATACCGGGGAGCTGTTTTTT.

The CDR3 loop reads CASSFQRRGTYEQYF. The CDR3 DNA sequence: TGTGCCAGCAGTTTCCAGCGGAGGGGAACCTACGAGCAGTACTTC. This chain connects TRBV28 to TRBJ2-7; D is perhaps TRBD2 (6 bases). CDR1 is MDHEN, CDR2 SYDVKM, per germline. With 3 bases removed from V and 2 bases from J, the gap between germline ends came to 14 bases. The CDR3 consists of 15 residues.

The V gene is TRBV7-2, the J gene TRBJ1-1, with D unresolved. CDR3 size: 11 residues. V lost 5 bases and J lost 3, with 4 bases in between. Germline-derived CDR1 and CDR2 are SGHTA and FQGNSA. The CDR3 sequence: CASSLHTEAFF. DNA of the CDR3: TGTGCCAGCAGCCTTCACACTGAAGCTTTCTTT.

The chain joins TRBV10-3 to TRBJ2-7; 9 nucleotides line up with TRBD1. The J segment lost 4 bases and the V segment lost 6 bases, leaving 4 bases of the junction unmatched. The CDR3 totals 13 residues. Germline CDR1 reads ENHRY; CDR2 reads SYGVKD. The CDR3 loop reads CAISRDREYEQYF. The CDR3 nucleotides are TGTGCCATCAGCCGGGACAGGGAGTACGAGCAGTACTTC.